The present entry profiles one T cell receptor beta chain with its context. The antigen is unknown. TCRdb's copy holds only in-frame clones and misses some; the assay was immunoSEQ multiplex PCR. The table records tens of thousands of clones, around nine tenths of them present only once. Noted time point: peripheral blood 6 weeks after treatment start. Urothelial carcinoma, locally advanced or metastatic, affected the patients. The data belong to a study of PD-L1 blockade in urothelial cancer. Study overall: Patients commenced atezolizumab in 2014, and it was given at 1,200 mg intravenously every 3 weeks. Study-level results: For durable-benefit patients, tumor-associated blood clones expanded more at 3 weeks. Improved survival was predicted by pretreatment blood TCR clonality below the median.

Trimming at V came to 3 bases and at J to 3 bases, leaving 18 bases not matched to a gene. CDR3 length: 20 residues. Germline-derived CDR1 and CDR2 are MNHNS and SASEGT. V usage is TRBV6-1 and J usage is TRBJ1-4; 8 positions match TRBD1. Sequencing was performed on PBMCs, taken around atezolizumab (anti-PD-L1) treatment. The TCR originated in a man between 60 and 75 years old with urothelial cancer. CDR3 nucleotide sequence: TGTGCCAGCAGTGACCCCTACCCAAGACAGGGGAGACTTGCTAATGAAAAACTGTTTTTT. This codes for CASSDPYPRQGRLANEKLFF.